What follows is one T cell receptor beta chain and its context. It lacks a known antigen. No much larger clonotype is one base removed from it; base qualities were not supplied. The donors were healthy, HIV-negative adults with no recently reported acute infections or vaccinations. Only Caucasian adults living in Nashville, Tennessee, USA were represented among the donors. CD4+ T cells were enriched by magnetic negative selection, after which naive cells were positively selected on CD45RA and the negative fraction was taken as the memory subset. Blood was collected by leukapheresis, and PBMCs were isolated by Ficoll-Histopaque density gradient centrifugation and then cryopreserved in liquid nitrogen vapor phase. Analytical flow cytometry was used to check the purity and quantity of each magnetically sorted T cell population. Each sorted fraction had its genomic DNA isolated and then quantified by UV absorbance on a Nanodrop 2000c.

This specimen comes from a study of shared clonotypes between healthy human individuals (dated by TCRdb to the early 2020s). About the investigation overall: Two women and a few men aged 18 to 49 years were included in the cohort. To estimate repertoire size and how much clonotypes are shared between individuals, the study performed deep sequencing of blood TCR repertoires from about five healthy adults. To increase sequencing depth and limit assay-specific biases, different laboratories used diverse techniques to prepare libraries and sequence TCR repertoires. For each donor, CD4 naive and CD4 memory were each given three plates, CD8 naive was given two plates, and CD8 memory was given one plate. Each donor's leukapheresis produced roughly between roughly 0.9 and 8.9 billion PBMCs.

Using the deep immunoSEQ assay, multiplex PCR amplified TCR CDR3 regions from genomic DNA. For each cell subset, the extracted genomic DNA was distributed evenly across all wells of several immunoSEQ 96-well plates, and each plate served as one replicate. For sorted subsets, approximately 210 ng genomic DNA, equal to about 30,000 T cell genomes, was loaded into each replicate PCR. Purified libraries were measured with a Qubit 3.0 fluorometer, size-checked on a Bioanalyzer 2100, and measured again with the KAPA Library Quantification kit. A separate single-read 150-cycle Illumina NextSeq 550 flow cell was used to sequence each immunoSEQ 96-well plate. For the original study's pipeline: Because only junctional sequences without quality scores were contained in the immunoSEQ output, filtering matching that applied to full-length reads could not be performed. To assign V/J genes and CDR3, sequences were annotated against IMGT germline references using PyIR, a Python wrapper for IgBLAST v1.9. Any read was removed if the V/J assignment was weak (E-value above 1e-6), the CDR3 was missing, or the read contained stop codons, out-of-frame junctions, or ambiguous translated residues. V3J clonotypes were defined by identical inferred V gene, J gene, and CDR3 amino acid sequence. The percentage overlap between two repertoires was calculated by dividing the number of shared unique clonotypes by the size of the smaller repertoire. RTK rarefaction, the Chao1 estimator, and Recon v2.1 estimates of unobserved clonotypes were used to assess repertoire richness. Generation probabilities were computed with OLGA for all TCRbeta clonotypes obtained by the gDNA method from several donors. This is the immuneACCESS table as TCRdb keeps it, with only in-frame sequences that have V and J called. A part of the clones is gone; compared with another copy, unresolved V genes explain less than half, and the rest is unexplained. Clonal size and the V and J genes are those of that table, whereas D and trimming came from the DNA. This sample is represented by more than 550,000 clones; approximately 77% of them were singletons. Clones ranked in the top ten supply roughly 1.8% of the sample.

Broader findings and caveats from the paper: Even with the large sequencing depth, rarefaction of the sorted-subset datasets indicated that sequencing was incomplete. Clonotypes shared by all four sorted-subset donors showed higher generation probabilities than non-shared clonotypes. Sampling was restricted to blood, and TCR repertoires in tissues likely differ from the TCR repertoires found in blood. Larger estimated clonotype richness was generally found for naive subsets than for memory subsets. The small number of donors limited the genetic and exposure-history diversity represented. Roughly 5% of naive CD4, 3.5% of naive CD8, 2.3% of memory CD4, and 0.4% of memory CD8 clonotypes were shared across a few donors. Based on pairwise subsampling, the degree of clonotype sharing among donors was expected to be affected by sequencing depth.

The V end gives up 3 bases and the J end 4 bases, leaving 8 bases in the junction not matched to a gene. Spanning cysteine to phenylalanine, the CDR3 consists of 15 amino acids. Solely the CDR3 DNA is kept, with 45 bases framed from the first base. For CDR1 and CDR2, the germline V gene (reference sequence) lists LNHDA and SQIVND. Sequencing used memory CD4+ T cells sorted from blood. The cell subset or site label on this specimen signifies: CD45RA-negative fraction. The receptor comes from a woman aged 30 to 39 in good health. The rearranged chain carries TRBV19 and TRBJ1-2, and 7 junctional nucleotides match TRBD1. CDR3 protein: CASSIGWAGGYGYTF. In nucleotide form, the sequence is TGTGCCAGTAGTATCGGCTGGGCAGGGGGCTATGGCTACACCTTC.